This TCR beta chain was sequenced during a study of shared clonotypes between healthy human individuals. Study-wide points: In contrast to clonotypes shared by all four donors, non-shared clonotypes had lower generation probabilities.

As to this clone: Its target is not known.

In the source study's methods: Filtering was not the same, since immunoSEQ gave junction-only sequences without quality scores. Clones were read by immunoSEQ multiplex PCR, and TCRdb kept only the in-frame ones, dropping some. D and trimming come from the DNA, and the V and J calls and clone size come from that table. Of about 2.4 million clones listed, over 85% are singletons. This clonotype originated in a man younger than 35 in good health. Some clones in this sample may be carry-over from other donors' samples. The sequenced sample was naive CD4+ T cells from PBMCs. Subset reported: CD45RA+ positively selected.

This CDR3 reads CASSDEGGLSGNTIYF. The DNA of the CDR3 is TGCGCCAGCAGTGACGAGGGGGGACTCTCTGGAAACACCATATATTTT. The gene calls are TRBV10-1 and TRBJ1-3, with D maybe TRBD1 (6 bases). From germline, CDR1 is WNHNN and CDR2 SYGVQD (reference sequence). The V and J ends lost 3 bases and 0 bases respectively, with 12 bases between them. CDR3 length: 16 amino acids.